This T cell receptor beta chain was retrieved from a study of sequential checkpoint blockade in melanoma. Study summary: After nivolumab or ipilimumab alone, about 20 patients had week-13 rebiopsies. Whole-study findings and limits: PD-L1 staining and CD8+ counts, not mutational load, tracked tumor T-cell clonality.

Profiling relied on immunoSEQ multiplex PCR, and the TCRdb table lists in-frame clones only, not all of them. Of roughly 6,400 clones in the sample, around 20% were seen once. V lost 3 bases and J lost 5; bases outside the gene matches: 8. Per the germline V gene, CDR1 is GTSNPN and CDR2 is SVGIG (reference sequence). The CDR3 loop spans 14 amino acids. For this clone: What it recognizes is unknown.

The treatment is: randomized to nivolumab then ipilimumab (arm A) or the reverse (arm B). This specimen consisted of tumor tissue (inferred from file names), obtained from a patient given nivolumab and ipilimumab in sequence. The TCR was taken from a human donor with melanoma. J is TRBJ1-1 and V is TRBV30; 8 nucleotides align to TRBD1. CDR3 nucleotide sequence: TGTGCCTGGAGGCCCCAGGGGGCGCTAACTGAAGCTTTCTTT. Its translation: CAWRPQGALTEAFF.